The following is a T cell receptor (beta chain) sequence with its context. Grouping used clinical history reported by participants in a survey and questionnaire. Recovered status in Cohort 3 required two negative PCRs, clearance, or symptom resolution. These data originate in a study of blood T cell repertoires in COVID-19. The repertoire was sequenced with immunoSEQ multiplex PCR; TCRdb's copy has only in-frame clones and lacks some. The profile shows some 350,000 clones, roughly nine tenths of them singletons. After removal of 3 bases from V and 5 bases from J, the junction contained 11 bases not matched to a gene. Germline CDR1 and CDR2: MNHEY and SVGEGT. This CDR3 spans 18 amino acids.

The source is a man in his late teens or twenties who had recovered from COVID-19. The sequenced sample was PBMCs or T cells enriched from blood (not recorded which). The chain joins TRBV6-2 or TRBV6-3 to TRBJ2-5, with 14 bases that match TRBD2. This CDR3 reads CASSYRGLAGVRRETQYF. CDR3 DNA: TGTGCCAGCAGTTATAGGGGACTAGCGGGAGTTCGGAGGGAGACCCAGTACTTC.